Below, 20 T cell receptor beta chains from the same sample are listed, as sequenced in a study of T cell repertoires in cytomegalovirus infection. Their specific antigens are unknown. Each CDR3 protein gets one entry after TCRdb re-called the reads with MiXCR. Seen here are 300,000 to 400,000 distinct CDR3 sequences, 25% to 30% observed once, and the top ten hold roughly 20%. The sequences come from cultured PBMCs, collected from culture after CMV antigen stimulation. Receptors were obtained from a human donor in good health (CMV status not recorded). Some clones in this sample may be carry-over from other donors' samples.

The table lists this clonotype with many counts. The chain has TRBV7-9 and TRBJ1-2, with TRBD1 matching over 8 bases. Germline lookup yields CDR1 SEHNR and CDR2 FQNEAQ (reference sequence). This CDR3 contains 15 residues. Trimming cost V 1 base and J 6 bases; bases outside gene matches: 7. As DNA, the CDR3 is TGTGCCAGCAGCTTAGTCCGTCCAGGGGGCCATGGCTACACCTTC. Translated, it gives CASSLVRPGGHGYTF.

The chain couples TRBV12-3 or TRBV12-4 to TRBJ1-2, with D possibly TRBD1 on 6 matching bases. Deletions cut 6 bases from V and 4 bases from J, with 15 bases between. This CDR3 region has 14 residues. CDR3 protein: CASSKQGSSYGYTF. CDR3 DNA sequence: TGTGCCAGCAGCAAACAGGGTTCTAGCTATGGCTACACCTTC.

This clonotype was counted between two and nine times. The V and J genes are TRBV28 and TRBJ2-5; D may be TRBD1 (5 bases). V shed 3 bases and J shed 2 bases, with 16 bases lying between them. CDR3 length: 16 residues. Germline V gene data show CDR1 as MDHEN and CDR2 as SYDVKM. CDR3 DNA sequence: TGTGCCAGCAGTTTTGCCCTCCGACAGAGGCAAGAGACCCAGTACTTC. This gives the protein CASSFALRQRQETQYF.

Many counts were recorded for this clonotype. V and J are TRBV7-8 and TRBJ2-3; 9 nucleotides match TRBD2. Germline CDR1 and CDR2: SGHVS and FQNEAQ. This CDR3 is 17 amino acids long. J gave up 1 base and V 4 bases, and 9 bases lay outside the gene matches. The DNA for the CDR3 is TGTGCCAGCAGCTATCGGGGCGGGGGGGGACGCACAGATACGCAGTATTTT. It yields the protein CASSYRGGGGRTDTQYF.

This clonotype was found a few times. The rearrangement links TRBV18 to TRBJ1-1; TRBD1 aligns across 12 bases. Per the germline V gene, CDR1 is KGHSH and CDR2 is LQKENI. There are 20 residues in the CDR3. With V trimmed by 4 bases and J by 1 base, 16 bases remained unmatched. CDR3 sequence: CASSRTTGTGGLYENTEAFF. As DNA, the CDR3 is TGTGCCAGCTCACGAACAACCGGGACAGGGGGCCTGTACGAGAACACTGAAGCTTTCTTT.

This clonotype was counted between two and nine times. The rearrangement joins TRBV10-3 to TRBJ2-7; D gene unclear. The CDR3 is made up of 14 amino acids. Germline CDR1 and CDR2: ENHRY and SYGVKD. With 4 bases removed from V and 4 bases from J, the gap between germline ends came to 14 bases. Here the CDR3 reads CAISANVVFYEQYF. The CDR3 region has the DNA TGTGCCATCAGTGCCAACGTAGTATTTTACGAGCAGTACTTC.

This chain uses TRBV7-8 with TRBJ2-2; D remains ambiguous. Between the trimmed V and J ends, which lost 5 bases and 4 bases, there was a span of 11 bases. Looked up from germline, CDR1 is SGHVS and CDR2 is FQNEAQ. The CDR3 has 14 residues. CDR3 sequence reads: CASSDRWGTGELFF. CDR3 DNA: TGTGCCAGCAGCGACCGCTGGGGCACCGGGGAGCTGTTTTTT. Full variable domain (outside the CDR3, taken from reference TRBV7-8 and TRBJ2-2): GAGVSQSPRYKVAKRGQDVALRCDPISGHVSLFWYQQALGQGPEFLTYFQNEAQLDKSGLPSDRFFAERPEGSVSTLKIQRTQQEDSAVYLCASSDRWGTGELFFGEGSRLTVL.

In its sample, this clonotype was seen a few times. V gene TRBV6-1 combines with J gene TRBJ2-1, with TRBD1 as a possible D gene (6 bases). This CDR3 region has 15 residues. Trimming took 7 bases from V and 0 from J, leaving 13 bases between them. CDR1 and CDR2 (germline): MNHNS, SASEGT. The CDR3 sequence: CASISTGSSYNEQFF. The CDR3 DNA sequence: TGTGCCAGCATCTCAACAGGGAGCTCCTACAATGAGCAGTTCTTC.

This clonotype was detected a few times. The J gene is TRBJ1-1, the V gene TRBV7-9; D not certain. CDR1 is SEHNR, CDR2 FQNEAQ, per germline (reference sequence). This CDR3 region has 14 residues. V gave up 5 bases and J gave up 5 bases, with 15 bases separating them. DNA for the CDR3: TGTGCCAGCAGCCTCCCGCAGGTAAAAACTGAAGCTTTCTTT. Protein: CASSLPQVKTEAFF.

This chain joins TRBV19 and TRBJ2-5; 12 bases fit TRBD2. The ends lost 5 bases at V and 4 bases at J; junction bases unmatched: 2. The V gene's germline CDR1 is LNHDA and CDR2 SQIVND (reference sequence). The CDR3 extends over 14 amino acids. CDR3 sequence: CASSPSGRAETQYF. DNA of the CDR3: TGTGCCAGTAGTCCTAGCGGGAGGGCAGAGACCCAGTACTTC.

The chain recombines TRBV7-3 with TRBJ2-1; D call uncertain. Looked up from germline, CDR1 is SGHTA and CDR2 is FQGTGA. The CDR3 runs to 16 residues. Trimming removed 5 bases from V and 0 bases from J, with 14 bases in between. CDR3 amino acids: CASSLSRASSYNEQFF. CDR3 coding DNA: TGTGCCAGCAGCCTCTCCCGGGCCAGCTCCTACAATGAGCAGTTCTTC.

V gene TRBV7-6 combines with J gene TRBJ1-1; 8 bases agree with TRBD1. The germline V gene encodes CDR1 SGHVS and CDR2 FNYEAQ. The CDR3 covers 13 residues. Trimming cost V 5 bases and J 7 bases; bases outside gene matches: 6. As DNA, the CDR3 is TGTGCCAGCAGCCCCGGGACAGGATTTGAAGCTTTCTTT. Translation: CASSPGTGFEAFF.

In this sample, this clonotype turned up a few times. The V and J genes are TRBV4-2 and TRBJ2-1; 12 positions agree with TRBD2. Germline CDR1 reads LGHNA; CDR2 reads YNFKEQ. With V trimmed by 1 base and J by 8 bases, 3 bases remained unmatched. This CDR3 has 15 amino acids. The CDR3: CASSQASGRAYEQFF. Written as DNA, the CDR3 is TGTGCCAGCAGCCAAGCTAGCGGGAGGGCCTATGAGCAGTTCTTC.

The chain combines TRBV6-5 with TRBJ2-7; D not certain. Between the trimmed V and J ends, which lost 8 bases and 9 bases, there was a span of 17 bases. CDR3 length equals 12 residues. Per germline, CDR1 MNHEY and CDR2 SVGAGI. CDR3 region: CASGTAGSGQYF. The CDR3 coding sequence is TGTGCCAGCGGAACCGCAGGCAGTGGGCAGTACTTC.

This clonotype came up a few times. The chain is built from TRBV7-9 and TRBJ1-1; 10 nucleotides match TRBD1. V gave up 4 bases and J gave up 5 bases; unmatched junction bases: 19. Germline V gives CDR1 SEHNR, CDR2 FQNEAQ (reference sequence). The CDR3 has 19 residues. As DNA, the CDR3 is TGTGCCAGCAGCTCCAGGAAGAGTGTGACAGGGGGCGCGGGAACTGAAGCTTTCTTT. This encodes CASSSRKSVTGGAGTEAFF.

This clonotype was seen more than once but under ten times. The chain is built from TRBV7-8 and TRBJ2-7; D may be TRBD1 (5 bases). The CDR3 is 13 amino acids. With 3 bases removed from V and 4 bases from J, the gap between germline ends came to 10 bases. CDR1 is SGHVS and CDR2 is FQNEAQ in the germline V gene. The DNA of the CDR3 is TGTGCCAGCAGCTTTGGCCAGGGATACGAGCAGTACTTC. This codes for CASSFGQGYEQYF.

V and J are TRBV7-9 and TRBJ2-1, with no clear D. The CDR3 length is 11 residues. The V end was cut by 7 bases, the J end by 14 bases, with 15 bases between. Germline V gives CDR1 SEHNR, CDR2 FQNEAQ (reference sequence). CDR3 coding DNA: TGTGCCAGCAACTCGGACGAGGTTGAGTTCTTC. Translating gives CASNSDEVEFF. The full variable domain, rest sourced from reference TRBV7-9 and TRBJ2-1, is DTGVSQNPRHKITKRGQNVTFRCDPISEHNRLYWYRQTLGQGPEFLTYFQNEAQLEKSRLLSDRFSAERPKGSFSTLEIQRTEQGDSAMYLCASNSDEVEFFGPGTRLTVL.

Written as DNA, the CDR3 is TGTGCCAGCAGTTCTCATACTAGCGGGAGGCGCAATGAGCAGTTCTTC. This encodes CASSSHTSGRRNEQFF. J is TRBJ2-1 and V is TRBV27, with 12 bases fitting TRBD2. The germline CDR1 and CDR2 sequences are MNHEY and SMNVEV (reference sequence). This CDR3 contains 16 residues. Losses at the gene ends were 4 bases for V and 6 bases for J; bases not matched to a gene: 7.

As DNA, the CDR3 is TGTGCCAGCAGCCCCCTGGGACAGGGGAGTCTTGAGACCCAGTACTTC. Protein sequence: CASSPLGQGSLETQYF. This chain joins TRBV7-9 and TRBJ2-5; 10 bases agree with TRBD1. V was clipped by 5 bases and J by 5 bases; unmatched bases: 11. Germline V CDR1 and CDR2: SEHNR, FQNEAQ (reference sequence). CDR3 length: 16 amino acids.

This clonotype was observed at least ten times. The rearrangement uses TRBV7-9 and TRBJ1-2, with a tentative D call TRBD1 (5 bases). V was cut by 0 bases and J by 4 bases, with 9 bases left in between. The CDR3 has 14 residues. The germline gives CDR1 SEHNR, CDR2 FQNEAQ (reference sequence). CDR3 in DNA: TGTGCCAGCAGCTTAGCGGGGGGAGTCTATGGCTACACCTTC. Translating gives CASSLAGGVYGYTF.